The source of this T cell receptor (beta chain) is a study of STAT5B mutations in CD4+ large granular lymphocyte leukemia. Assay used: immunoSEQ multiplex PCR; TCRdb lists only in-frame clones, some missing. The sample includes fewer than 40,000 clones, just over 75% seen only once; the top ten take around 7%. As concerns this clone: Its antigen is currently unknown.

The CDR3 runs to 15 residues. Trimming cost V 0 bases and J 2 bases; bases outside gene matches: 2. Germline CDR1 is MRHNA and CDR2 is SNTAGT. Findings of the study overall: Without HLA matching, higher CD4+ than CD8+ T-LGLL clonality could reflect small sample size. TRBV06-family usage was enriched in top patient clones (8/27) versus controls (2/35). Approximately 25% of private leukemic clonotypes occurred rarely in other patients' non-leukemic repertoires.

Healthy controls were blood donor buffy coats. The source material was CD4+ T cells from blood buffy coats. The J gene is TRBJ2-7, the V gene TRBV6-4, with 9 bases matching TRBD1. This TCR was recovered from a human donor in good health. The DNA of the CDR3 is TGTGCCAGCAGTGACTCCGGGACAGGGCCCTACGAGCAGTACTTC. Translating it yields CASSDSGTGPYEQYF.